These T cell receptor beta chains were read from a single sample in a study of blood T cell repertoires in COVID-19. The table came from immunoSEQ multiplex PCR; TCRdb's copy has only in-frame clones and leaves some out. Of about 48,000 clones listed, over 75% are singletons. The sample was peripheral blood. Source of these receptors: a woman aged 60-75 years with acute or convalescent COVID-19. Each CDR3 is given with its conserved first and last residue. The order of the fields is V gene, CDR3 length, CDR3 protein.

TRBV19	15	CASSSTGATNEKLFF
TRBV12-5	13	CASGKDSSYEQYF
TRBV19	15	CASSEVAGDTGELFF
TRBV9	15	CASSVGQGRNTEAFF
TRBV10-3	16	CAISPGQGSMNEKLFF
TRBV18	14	CASSASRFTGELFF
TRBV30	15	CAWSVGAGATDTQYF
TRBV7-8	18	CASSLGLTGLSSYNEQFF
TRBV3-1/TRBV3-2	16	CASSRGQGIMNTEAFF
TRBV7-9	12	CASSSLADTQYF
TRBV5-1	14	CASSLGQASYGYTF
TRBV9	16	CASSVGGLAGAYEQYF
TRBV6-6	15	CASTRTSGRGETQYF
TRBV20-1	11	CSARVAAGQYF
TRBV7-3	17	CASSLTRQGANTGELFF
TRBV27	14	CASSPWPGTGGAFF
TRBV27	13	CASSLRRANEQFF
TRBV6-6	13	CASSYSNGQPQHF
TRBV9	13	CANRRKRNQPQHF
TRBV2	15	CASSGQGFLNQPQHF
TRBV3-1/TRBV3-2	15	CASSPDAGTNEKLFF
TRBV6-5	13	CASEGDFTYEQYF
TRBV19	17	CASSIEPSGGSYNEQFF
TRBV7-2	14	CASSPTGVTGELFF
TRBV6-5	13	CASRQTGGYGYTF
TRBV7-3	15	CASSLTAQGAGEQYF
TRBV5-5	13	CASSLVLAQPQHF
TRBV9	16	CASSVDSGGAYNEQFF
TRBV7-3	16	CASSLDPGTGVNEQFF
TRBV7-2	13	CASSLANPREQFF
TRBV2	15	CASRQGAQMNTEAFF
TRBV4-2	18	CASSPLISVGSLRVGYTF
TRBV5-1	14	CASSRLDRDYEQYF
TRBV6-5	13	CASSHTGDYGYTF
TRBV29-1	12	CSARTVTDTQYF
TRBV20-1	11	CSAVLRETQYF
TRBV7-3	16	CASSLLAGAGTGELFF
TRBV5-5	14	CASSLDGSLGKAFF
TRBV19	19	CASSSIRGGRAGFQETQYF
TRBV3-1/TRBV3-2	18	CASSQPPGQRSSSYEQYF
TRBV7-8	16	CASSRPTTSGLETQYF
TRBV15	13	CATLGLAEETQYF
TRBV5-1	14	CASSLGPSGETQYF
TRBV18	16	CASSPVLRLDAFEQYF
TRBV2	15	CASKKRQDSNQPQHF